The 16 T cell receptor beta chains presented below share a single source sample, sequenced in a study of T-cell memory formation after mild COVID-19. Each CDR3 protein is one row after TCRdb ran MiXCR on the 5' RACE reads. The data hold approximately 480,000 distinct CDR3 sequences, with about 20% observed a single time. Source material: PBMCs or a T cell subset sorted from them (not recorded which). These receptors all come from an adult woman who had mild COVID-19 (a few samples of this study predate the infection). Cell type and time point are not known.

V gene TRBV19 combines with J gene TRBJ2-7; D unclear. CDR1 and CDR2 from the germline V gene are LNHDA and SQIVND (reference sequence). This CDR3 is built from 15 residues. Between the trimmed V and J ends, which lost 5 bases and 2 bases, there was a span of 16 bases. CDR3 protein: CASSALGRLTYEQYF. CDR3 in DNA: TGTGCCAGTAGTGCTCTCGGACGCCTGACCTACGAGCAGTACTTC. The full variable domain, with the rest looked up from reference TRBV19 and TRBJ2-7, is DGGITQSPKYLFRKEGQNVTLSCEQNLNHDAMYWYRQDPGQGLRLIYYSQIVNDFQKGDIAEGYSVSREKKESFPLTVTSAQKNPTAFYLCASSALGRLTYEQYFGPGTRLTVT.

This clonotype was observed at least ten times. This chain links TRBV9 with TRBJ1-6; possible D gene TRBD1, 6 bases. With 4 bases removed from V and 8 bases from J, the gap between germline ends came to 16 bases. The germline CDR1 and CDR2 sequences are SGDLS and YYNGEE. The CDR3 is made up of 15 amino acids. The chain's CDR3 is CASSIKEGGYSPLHF. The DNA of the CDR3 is TGTGCCAGCAGCATTAAAGAGGGGGGATATTCACCCCTCCACTTT.

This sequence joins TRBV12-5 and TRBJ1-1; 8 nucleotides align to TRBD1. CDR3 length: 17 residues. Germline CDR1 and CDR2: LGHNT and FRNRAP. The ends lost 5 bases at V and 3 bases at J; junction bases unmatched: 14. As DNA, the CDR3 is TGTGCTAGTGGTCCTCCTTGGGCAGGGGGCGGTGACACTGAAGCTTTCTTT. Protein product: CASGPPWAGGGDTEAFF.

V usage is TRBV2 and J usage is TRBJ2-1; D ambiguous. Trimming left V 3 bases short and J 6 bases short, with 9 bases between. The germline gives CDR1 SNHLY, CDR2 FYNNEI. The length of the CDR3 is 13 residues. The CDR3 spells CASSDGSLNEQFF. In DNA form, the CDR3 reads TGTGCCAGCAGTGATGGTAGCCTCAATGAGCAGTTCTTC. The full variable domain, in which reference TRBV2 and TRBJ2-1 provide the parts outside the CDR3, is EPEVTQTPSHQVTQMGQEVILRCVPISNHLYFYWYRQILGQKVEFLVSFYNNEISEKSEIFDDQFSVERPDGSNFTLKIRSTKLEDSAMYFCASSDGSLNEQFFGPGTRLTVL.

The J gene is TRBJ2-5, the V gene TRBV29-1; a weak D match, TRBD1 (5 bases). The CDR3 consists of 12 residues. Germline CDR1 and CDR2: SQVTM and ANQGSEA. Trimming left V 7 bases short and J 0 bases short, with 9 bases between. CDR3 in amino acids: CSASGYQETQYF. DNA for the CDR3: TGCAGCGCATCAGGGTACCAAGAGACCCAGTACTTC.

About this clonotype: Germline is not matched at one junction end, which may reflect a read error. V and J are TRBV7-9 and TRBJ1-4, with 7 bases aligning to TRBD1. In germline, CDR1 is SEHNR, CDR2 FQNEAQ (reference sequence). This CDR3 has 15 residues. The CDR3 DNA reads TGTGCCAGCAGCCAGGCACAGGGGATTAATGAAAACCTGTTTTTT. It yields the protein CASSQAQGINENLFF.

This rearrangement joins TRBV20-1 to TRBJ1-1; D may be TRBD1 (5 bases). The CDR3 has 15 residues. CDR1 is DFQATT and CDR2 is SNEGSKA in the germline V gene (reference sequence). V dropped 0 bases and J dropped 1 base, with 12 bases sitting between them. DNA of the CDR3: TGCAGTGCTAGAGATGCGAGCGGGGGGAACACTGAAGCTTTCTTT. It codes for CSARDASGGNTEAFF.

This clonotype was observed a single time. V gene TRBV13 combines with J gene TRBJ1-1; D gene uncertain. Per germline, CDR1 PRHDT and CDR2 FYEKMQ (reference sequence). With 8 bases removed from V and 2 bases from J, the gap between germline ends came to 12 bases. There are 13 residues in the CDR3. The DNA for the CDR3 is TGTGCCAGCGGTCGTCGCGAAAACACTGAAGCTTTCTTT. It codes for CASGRRENTEAFF.

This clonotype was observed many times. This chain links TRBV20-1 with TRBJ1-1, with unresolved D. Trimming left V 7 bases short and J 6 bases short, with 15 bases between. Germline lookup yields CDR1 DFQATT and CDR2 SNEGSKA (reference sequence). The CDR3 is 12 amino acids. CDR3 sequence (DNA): TGCAGTGGTGGGAGACGGGTCCCTGAAGCTTTCTTT. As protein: CSGGRRVPEAFF.

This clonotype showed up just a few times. The CDR3 DNA sequence: TGTGCCAGCAGCCAAGATCGGTACAGGGGGCCGCATGAGCAGTTCTTC. This codes for CASSQDRYRGPHEQFF. The V call is TRBV4-2, the J call TRBJ2-1; 9 nucleotides match TRBD1. The junction had 8 bases not matched to a gene; V was cut back by 0 bases and J by 8 bases. Germline CDR1 reads LGHNA; CDR2 reads YNFKEQ. The CDR3 runs 16 residues.

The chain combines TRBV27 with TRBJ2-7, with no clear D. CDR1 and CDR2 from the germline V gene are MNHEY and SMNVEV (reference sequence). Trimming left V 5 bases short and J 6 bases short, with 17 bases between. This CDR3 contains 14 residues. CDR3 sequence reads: CASSRVAELTEQYF. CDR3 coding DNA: TGTGCCAGCAGTAGGGTGGCAGAGTTGACCGAGCAGTACTTC.

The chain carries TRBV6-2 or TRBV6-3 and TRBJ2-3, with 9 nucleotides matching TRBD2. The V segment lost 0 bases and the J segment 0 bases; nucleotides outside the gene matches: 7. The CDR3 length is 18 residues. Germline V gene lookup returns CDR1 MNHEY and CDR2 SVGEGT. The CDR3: CASSYSPRLAVSTDTQYF. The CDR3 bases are TGTGCCAGCAGTTACTCCCCCCGACTAGCGGTTAGCACAGATACGCAGTATTTT.

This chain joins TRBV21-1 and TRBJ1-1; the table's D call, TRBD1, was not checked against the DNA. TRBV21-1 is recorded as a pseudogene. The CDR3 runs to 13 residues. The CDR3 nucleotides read TGTGCCACCCCCCAGGGGCTGAACACTGAAGCTTTCTTT. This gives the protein CATPQGLNTEAFF.

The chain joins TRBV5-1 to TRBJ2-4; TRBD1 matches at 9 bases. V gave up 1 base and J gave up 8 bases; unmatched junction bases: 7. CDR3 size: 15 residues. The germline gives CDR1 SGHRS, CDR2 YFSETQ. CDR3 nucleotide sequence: TGCGCCAGCAGCTTGAACGGACAGGGGTCGGACATTCAGTACTTC. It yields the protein CASSLNGQGSDIQYF.

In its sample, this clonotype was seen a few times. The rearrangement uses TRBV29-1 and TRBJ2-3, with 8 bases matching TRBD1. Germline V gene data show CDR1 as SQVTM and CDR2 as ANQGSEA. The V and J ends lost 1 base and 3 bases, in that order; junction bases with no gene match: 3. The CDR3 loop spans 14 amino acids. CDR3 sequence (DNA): TGCAGCGTTGAAGGGACAGGGCCGACAGATACGCAGTATTTT. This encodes CSVEGTGPTDTQYF.

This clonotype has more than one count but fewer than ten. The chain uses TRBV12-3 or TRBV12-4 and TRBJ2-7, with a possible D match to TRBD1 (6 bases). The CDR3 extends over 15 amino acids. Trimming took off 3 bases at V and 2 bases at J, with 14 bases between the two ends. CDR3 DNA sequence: TGTGCCAGCAGTTTCAGGGGCCCCAGGGCCTACGAGCAGTACTTC. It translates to CASSFRGPRAYEQYF.